The TCR beta chain under discussion was sequenced for a study of T-cell reconstitution after alpha-beta-depleted transplantation in children. Overall study findings and caveats: At around two months after transplant, the alpha-beta T cells were reportedly derived from several hundred expanded clones that came from non-depleted graft cells. One year post-transplant, T-cell counts and diversity were largely derived from T cells produced anew.

Preparation of the TCRbeta library used unique molecular identifiers. MiXCR was run by TCRdb on the PCR reads, yielding one entry per CDR3 protein. Counted here are hundreds of thousands of distinct CDR3 sequences, around 15% occurring once; the ten biggest clones make up roughly 29%. On this clonotype itself: Antigen specificity is unknown.

This CDR3 has 15 residues. The germline gives CDR1 SQVTM, CDR2 ANQGSEA. The V gene end was trimmed by 8 bases and the J gene end by 0 bases; junction bases not matched to a gene: 9. Here the sequenced sample was PBMCs, mostly from graft donor cells, taken 360 days after TCRalphabeta/CD19-depleted stem cell transplant. This receptor was obtained from a boy less than two years old who had a stem cell transplant for Wiskott-Aldrich syndrome, so the T cells may come from the graft donor. The V and J genes are TRBV29-1 and TRBJ2-2, with 7 positions matching TRBD2. The CDR3 DNA follows: TGCAGCATCAAAATGGGGGGGGCGAACACCGGGGAGCTGTTTTTT. It codes for CSIKMGGANTGELFF.